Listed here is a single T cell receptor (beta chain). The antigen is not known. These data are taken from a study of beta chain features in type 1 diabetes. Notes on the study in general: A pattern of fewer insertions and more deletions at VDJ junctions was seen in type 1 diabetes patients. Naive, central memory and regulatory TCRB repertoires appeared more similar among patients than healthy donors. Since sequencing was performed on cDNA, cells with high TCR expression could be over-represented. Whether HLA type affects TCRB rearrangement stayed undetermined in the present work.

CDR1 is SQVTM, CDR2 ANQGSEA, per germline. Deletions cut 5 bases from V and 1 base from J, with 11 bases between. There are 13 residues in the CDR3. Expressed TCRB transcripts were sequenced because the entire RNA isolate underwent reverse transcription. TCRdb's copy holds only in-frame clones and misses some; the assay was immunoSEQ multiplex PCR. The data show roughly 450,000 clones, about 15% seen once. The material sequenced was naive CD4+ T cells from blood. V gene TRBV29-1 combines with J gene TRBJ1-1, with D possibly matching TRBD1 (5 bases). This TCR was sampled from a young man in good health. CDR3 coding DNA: TGCAGCGTTCGACCGGGACCGAACACTGAAGCTTTCTTT. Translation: CSVRPGPNTEAFF.